This is a list of T cell receptor beta chains from one sample in a study of T cells in localized non-small cell lung cancer. The repertoire was sequenced with immunoSEQ multiplex PCR; TCRdb's copy has only in-frame clones and lacks some. In the table there are 50,000 to 70,000 clones, 91% of which are singletons. Source: peripheral blood, taken before any cancer treatment. The receptors were sampled from a man between 40 and 69 years old with stage I lung adenocarcinoma. CDR3s include the opening cysteine and the closing phenylalanine or tryptophan. The D gene is left open where the match is weak. Where a row states a size, it is once, few, many or the class of an expanded clone; other rows omit it.

>TRBJ2-3|.|TRBV6-5|TRBD1
TGTGCCAGCAGTCGAGAGGGGGCCCCGTCGGATACGCAGTATTTT
CASSREGAPSDTQYF
>TRBJ2-7|once|TRBV5-4|TRBD2
TGTGCCAGCAGCCCAAATGGACTAGCGGAATACGAGCAGTACTTC
CASSPNGLAEYEQYF
>TRBJ2-7|.|TRBV12-5|.
TGTGCTAGTGCTGGGGACGGACGCTACGAGCAGTACTTC
CASAGDGRYEQYF
>TRBJ1-3|.|TRBV30|.
TGTGCCTGGAGTAACGGGGTCTCTGGAAACACCATATATTTT
CAWSNGVSGNTIYF
>TRBJ1-1|few|TRBV4-1|.
TGCGCCAGCAGCCAAGAATCAGGGGTGAACACTGAAGCTTTCTTT
CASSQESGVNTEAFF
>TRBJ2-7|few|TRBV5-4|TRBD1
TGTGCCAGCAGCCCCTACAGGGGGCGGACCTACGAGCAGTACTTC
CASSPYRGRTYEQYF
>TRBJ2-7|.|TRBV15|.
TGTGCCACCAGCAGCCCAGGGGCCAGCTCCTACGAGCAGTACTTC
CATSSPGASSYEQYF
>TRBJ1-2|.|TRBV5-1|TRBD1
TGCGCCAGCAGCCCTGCGACAGGGGGCCCTAACTATGGCTACACCTTC
CASSPATGGPNYGYTF
>TRBJ2-1|.|TRBV27|.
TGTGCCAGCAGCTTGCTGGGACTTCAGGAGCAGTTCTTC
CASSLLGLQEQFF
>TRBJ2-3|.|TRBV9|.
TGTGCCAGCAGCGTGGACCTACTAGGGGGCACAGATACGCAGTATTTT
CASSVDLLGGTDTQYF
>TRBJ1-5|.|TRBV5-6|.
TGTGCCAGCAGCTTGCGGTCTTTAACTGAGCCCCAGCATTTT
CASSLRSLTEPQHF
>TRBJ2-5|.|TRBV5-1|TRBD1
TGCGCCAGCAGCTACGGACAGGGTGGGAAGACCCAGTACTTC
CASSYGQGGKTQYF
>TRBJ2-5|.|TRBV30|.
TGTGCCTGGAACGGAGGAACGGAGACCCAGTACTTC
CAWNGGTETQYF
>TRBJ2-2|.|TRBV18|.
TGTGCCAGCTCAAATGATTGGCGGAACACCGGGGAGCTGTTTTTT
CASSNDWRNTGELFF
>TRBJ2-1|.|TRBV7-9|.
TGTGCCAGCAGTTACCCTGCCGGTGAGCAGTTCTTC
CASSYPAGEQFF
>TRBJ1-5|.|TRBV4-1|.
TGCGCCAGCAGCTCTGTTGGGACCTTAAGCAATCAGCCCCAGCATTTT
CASSSVGTLSNQPQHF
>TRBJ1-2|.|TRBV9|.
TGTGCCAGCAGCGTAGATGGGCCCCTCTATGGCTACACCTTC
CASSVDGPLYGYTF
>TRBJ2-5|once|TRBV2|.
TGTGCCAGCAGTAGGGGGGATACGAAGACCCAGTACTTC
CASSRGDTKTQYF
>TRBJ1-2|.|TRBV19|.
TGTGCCAGTAGTATCGACAGCTCATATGGCTACACCTTC
CASSIDSSYGYTF
>TRBJ2-7|.|TRBV21-1|.
TGTGCCAGCAGCAAAATGGGCCCTAGACGCACCTACGAGCAGTACTTC
CASSKMGPRRTYEQYF
>TRBJ2-3|.|TRBV19|TRBD2
TGTGCCAGTAGTGTGGGGGAGGGCCGGGATACGCAGTATTTT
CASSVGEGRDTQYF
>TRBJ2-7|.|TRBV11-3|.
TGTGCCAGCAGCTTAGTTAATCGGCGGGACGGCCCCTACGAGCAGTACTTC
CASSLVNRRDGPYEQYF
>TRBJ2-7|.|TRBV11-2|.
TGTGCCACGTTAGCCGGCAACGAGCAGTACTTC
CATLAGNEQYF
>TRBJ2-1|few|TRBV7-9|.
TGTGCCAGCAGCTTACAGGGGAGCTCCTACAATGAGCAGTTCTTC
CASSLQGSSYNEQFF
>TRBJ2-7|.|TRBV5-1|TRBD1
TGCGCCAGCAGCGGGAAGACAGGGGGCATCCACGAGCAGTACTTC
CASSGKTGGIHEQYF
>TRBJ2-2|.|TRBV5-1|.
TGCGCCAGCAACTGGAACACCGGGGAGCTGTTTTTT
CASNWNTGELFF
>TRBJ2-5|.|TRBV5-4|.
TGTGCCAGCAGCTTGCCCGGGGAGACCCAGTACTTC
CASSLPGETQYF
>TRBJ2-7|.|TRBV6-4|.
TGTGCCAGGCCCCGCCGACCCTCCTACGAGCAGTACTTC
CARPRRPSYEQYF
>TRBJ2-1|once|TRBV11-3|.
TGTGCCAGCAGCCCGCGGGTAGCGGTTAATGAGCAGTTCTTC
CASSPRVAVNEQFF
>TRBJ1-1|.|TRBV19|.
TGTGCCAGTAGTATAGGTCAGTGGAACACTGAAGCTTTCTTT
CASSIGQWNTEAFF
>TRBJ1-2|.|TRBV7-3|.
TGTGCCAGCAGCTTAAACGGCAGGGGATCCTATGGCTACACCTTC
CASSLNGRGSYGYTF
>TRBJ1-2|.|TRBV9|TRBD1
TGTGCCAGCAGCGTAGGGACAGGGGATGGCTACACCTTC
CASSVGTGDGYTF
>TRBJ1-1|.|TRBV18|TRBD1
TGTGCCAGCTCACTAGCCGGGACAGGGAACGTGAACACTGAAGCTTTCTTT
CASSLAGTGNVNTEAFF
>TRBJ2-7|once|TRBV4-2|.
TGTGCCAGCAGCGACCTCGAGAGCTCCTACGAGCAGTACTTC
CASSDLESSYEQYF
>TRBJ2-3|.|TRBV6-1|TRBD1
TGTGCCAGCAGGCGGGACAGGGTCACAGATACGCAGTATTTT
CASRRDRVTDTQYF
>TRBJ2-2|medium-sized|TRBV7-2|TRBD2
TGTGCCAGCAGCCTTCGGGAGGGCACCGGGGAGCTGTTTTTT
CASSLREGTGELFF
>TRBJ2-2|once|TRBV25-1|.
TGTGCCAGCAGGGGGACGTCCACCGGGGAGCTGTTTTTT
CASRGTSTGELFF
>TRBJ2-5|few|TRBV14|TRBD1
TGTGCCAGCAGCCAAGGGCAGGGGGTGACCCAGTACTTC
CASSQGQGVTQYF
>TRBJ2-5|.|TRBV5-1|TRBD1
TGCGCCAGCAGCTTGGCGGGACAGGGGAGCGAGACCCAGTACTTC
CASSLAGQGSETQYF
>TRBJ2-5|.|TRBV11-1|TRBD1
TGTGCCAGCAGACGGGACAGGGGGCGAGAGACCCAGTACTTC
CASRRDRGRETQYF
>TRBJ2-1|.|TRBV7-3|TRBD2
TGTGCCAGCAGCTTACTTTCTAGCGGGAGTAATGAGCAGTTCTTC
CASSLLSSGSNEQFF
>TRBJ2-7|.|TRBV4-1|.
TGCGCCAGCAGCCAAGATGTTTGGGCGCTCGAGCAGTACTTC
CASSQDVWALEQYF
>TRBJ2-4|.|TRBV4-3|TRBD2
TGCGCCAGCAGCCAAGGACTAGCGGGGAGGTACATTCAGTACTTC
CASSQGLAGRYIQYF
>TRBJ2-1|.|TRBV11-3|TRBD1
TGTGCCAGCAGCTGGTCCGGGACAGGGGTTGACAATGAGCAGTTCTTC
CASSWSGTGVDNEQFF
>TRBJ2-3|.|TRBV11-2|TRBD2
TGTGCCAGCAGCCCAACCCTACTAGCGGGAGTCAATACGCAGTATTTT
CASSPTLLAGVNTQYF
>TRBJ2-3|.|TRBV4-1|TRBD2
TGCGCCAGCAGCCAAGATGGGAGTGGCGAGACTAGCGGGAGGGATACGCAGTATTTT
CASSQDGSGETSGRDTQYF
>TRBJ2-3|.|TRBV9|.
TGTGCCAGCAGCGTCGGAGATTACGGAGGGGGCATCACAGATACGCAGTATTTT
CASSVGDYGGGITDTQYF
>TRBJ2-1|.|TRBV4-2|.
TGTGCCAGCAGCCAAGTTACGTCTTCCTACAATGAGCAGTTCTTC
CASSQVTSSYNEQFF
>TRBJ2-5|.|TRBV30|TRBD2
TGTGCCTGGAGTTTACTAGCGGGTTCCCAAGAGACCCAGTACTTC
CAWSLLAGSQETQYF
>TRBJ2-1|.|TRBV7-2|.
TGTGCCAGCAGCCATGTCCGCCGGAGGGGGTACCATGAGCAGTTCTTC
CASSHVRRRGYHEQFF
>TRBJ2-1|.|TRBV29-1|TRBD1
TGCAGCGTTGAGCTTGGGACAGGTGCAACCTTTGAGCAGTTCTTC
CSVELGTGATFEQFF
>TRBJ2-7|once|TRBV2|TRBD1
TGTGCCAGCAGGGCGACAGGGGGCACCTACGAGCAGTACTTC
CASRATGGTYEQYF
>TRBJ2-7|.|TRBV7-2|.
TGTGCCAGCAGCTCCTCGACTCGGCTAGGCGAGCAGTACTTC
CASSSSTRLGEQYF
>TRBJ2-1|.|TRBV2|TRBD1
TGTGCCAGCAGTGAATCTAGGACAGGGGGCCGGAATGAGCAGTTCTTC
CASSESRTGGRNEQFF
>TRBJ1-1|once|TRBV28|TRBD1
TGTGCCACCATGACAGGGGGCGCGGAGAACACTGAAGCTTTCTTT
CATMTGGAENTEAFF